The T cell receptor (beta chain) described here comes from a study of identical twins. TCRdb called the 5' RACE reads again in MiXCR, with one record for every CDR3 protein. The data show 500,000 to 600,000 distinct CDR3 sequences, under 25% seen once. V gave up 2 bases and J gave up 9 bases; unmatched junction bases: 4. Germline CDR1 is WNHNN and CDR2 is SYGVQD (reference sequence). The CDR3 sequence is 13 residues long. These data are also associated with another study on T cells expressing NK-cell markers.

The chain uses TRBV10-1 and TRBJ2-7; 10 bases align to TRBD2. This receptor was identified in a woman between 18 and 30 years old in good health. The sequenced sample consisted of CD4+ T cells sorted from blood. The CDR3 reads CASSETSGKVQYF. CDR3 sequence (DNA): TGCGCCAGCAGTGAGACTAGCGGGAAGGTGCAGTACTTC.